Below are 21 T cell receptor beta chains sequenced from a single sample in a study of regulatory T cells in long-lasting Graves disease. Time point meaning: newly diagnosed GD, antithyroid drugs for less than 3 months. RNA extracted from PBMCs served as the sequencing template. According to the study, TCR beta libraries were built with iRepertoire HTBI primers and CDR3-region Arm-PCR. TCRdb redid the calling of the multiplex PCR reads with MiXCR, one entry per CDR3 protein. The sample has 200,000 to 250,000 distinct CDR3 sequences, roughly 18% seen once. This sample was shared with a second study, whose subject was T cells in Graves' hyperthyroidism and ophthalmopathy.

The specimen was peripheral blood mononuclear cells (PBMCs), collected at new diagnosis, from a patient treated with antithyroid drugs. The receptors come from a woman aged 25-40 years with Graves disease.

This clonotype occurred many times. This chain connects TRBV7-6 to TRBJ2-5; 7 nucleotides line up with TRBD1. This CDR3 spans 15 amino acids. V dropped 5 bases and J dropped 4; count of bases not matched to a gene: 10. CDR1 SGHVS and CDR2 FNYEAQ come from the germline V gene. This CDR3 is CASSRLEAGGETQYF. The CDR3 DNA sequence: TGTGCCAGCAGCCGACTCGAGGCAGGGGGAGAGACCCAGTACTTC.

The rearrangement links TRBV6-2 or TRBV6-3 to TRBJ1-1; TRBD1 matches at 11 bases. Germline V gives CDR1 MNHEY, CDR2 SVGEGT. V dropped 6 bases and J dropped 5; count of bases not matched to a gene: 8. The CDR3 is 15 amino acids. CDR3 bases: TGTGCCAGCAGGGGTGGGGGGACAGGGGGTACTGAAGCTTTCTTT. Amino acids: CASRGGGTGGTEAFF.

Many counts were recorded for this clonotype. J is TRBJ1-1 and V is TRBV7-8; D is unclear. The ends were cut back, 1 base at V and 1 base at J, with 10 bases in the middle. CDR1 SGHVS and CDR2 FQNEAQ come from the germline V gene. This CDR3 has 15 residues. The CDR3 reads CASSLVNGRNTEAFF. The DNA for the CDR3 is TGTGCCAGCAGCTTAGTTAACGGACGGAACACTGAAGCTTTCTTT.

This clonotype has at least ten counts. The chain carries TRBV10-3 and TRBJ1-2; a possible D gene is TRBD1 (5 bases). This CDR3 comprises 12 residues. Trimming left V 7 bases short and J 8 bases short, with 14 bases between. Germline V gene sequence: CDR1 ENHRY, CDR2 SYGVKD. CDR3 sequence (DNA): TGTGCCATCAAAGGAAGGGGATTAGGCTACACCTTC. Residues: CAIKGRGLGYTF.

This clonotype has ten or more counts. In nucleotides, the CDR3 is TGTGCCAGCAGCCCAACACAGGGGGGGAATGGCTACACCTTC. This codes for CASSPTQGGNGYTF. The chain has TRBV6-2 or TRBV6-3 and TRBJ1-2; the match to TRBD1 covers 8 bases. The CDR3 length is 14 residues. Germline CDR1 and CDR2: MNHEY and SVGEGT. V gave up 6 bases and J gave up 6 bases; unmatched junction bases: 9.

This clonotype occurred many times. The genes are TRBV14 and TRBJ1-4, with D perhaps matching TRBD1 (5 bases). The CDR3 is made up of 12 amino acids. Germline loops: CDR1 SGHDN, CDR2 FVKESK. Trimming shortened V by 7 bases and J by 7 bases, and 10 bases separated the two germline ends. This CDR3 reads CASKGAGEKLFF. The CDR3 nucleotides are TGTGCCAGCAAAGGGGCAGGTGAAAAACTGTTTTTT.

This clonotype has a handful of counts. The genes are TRBV30 and TRBJ2-7; the D gene is possibly TRBD2 (6 bases). Germline CDR1 is GTSNPN and CDR2 is SVGIG (reference sequence). V shed 0 bases and J shed 7 bases, with 10 bases lying between them. The CDR3 runs to 12 residues. The CDR3 sequence is CAWSVLGGEQYF. The CDR3 DNA reads TGTGCCTGGAGTGTACTTGGGGGGGAGCAGTACTTC. Filled out from reference TRBV30 and TRBJ2-7, the complete variable domain reads SQTIHQWPATLVQPVGSPLSLECTVEGTSNPNLYWYRQAAGRGLQLLFYSVGIGQISSEVPQNLSASRPQDRQFILSSKKLLLSDSGFYLCAWSVLGGEQYFGPGTRLTVT.

This clonotype appeared many times. The chain links TRBV6-1 to TRBJ2-7, with 8 nucleotides matching TRBD1. The CDR3 covers 13 residues. Per germline, CDR1 MNHNS and CDR2 SASEGT. After removal of 7 bases from V and 7 bases from J, the junction contained 9 bases not matched to a gene. This CDR3 reads CASKDRALGEQYF. The CDR3 region has the DNA TGTGCCAGCAAGGACAGGGCTCTCGGGGAGCAGTACTTC.

In its sample, this clonotype was seen many times. This chain connects TRBV27 to TRBJ1-1; TRBD1 agrees at 7 bases. The germline gives CDR1 MNHEY, CDR2 SMNVEV (reference sequence). V was pared by 1 base and J by 2 bases, with 16 bases of the junction left unmatched. CDR3 length equals 19 residues. The CDR3 DNA reads TGTGCCAGCAGTTTATTAGGGGGCTGGGGGACGGGTAGTAACACTGAAGCTTTCTTT. Translated: CASSLLGGWGTGSNTEAFF.

CDR3 loop: CASSIRDQPYEQYF. The CDR3 nucleotides read TGTGCCAGCAGCATCCGGGATCAGCCCTACGAGCAGTACTTC. V usage is TRBV13 and J usage is TRBJ2-7; maybe TRBD2 (5 bases). The CDR3 contains 14 residues. The V and J ends lost 5 bases and 2 bases respectively, with 13 bases between them. Germline CDR1 PRHDT, CDR2 FYEKMQ (reference sequence).

This clonotype was found many times. The rearrangement joins TRBV27 to TRBJ1-4, with a possible D match to TRBD1 (6 bases). The germline V gene has CDR1 MNHEY and CDR2 SMNVEV (reference sequence). CDR3 length equals 15 residues. Trimming shortened V by 8 bases and J by 8 bases, and 21 bases separated the two germline ends. The CDR3, as DNA: TGTGCCAGCCGATCGTCTTGGGGGGCGCAAGAAAAACTGTTTTTT. This translates into CASRSSWGAQEKLFF.

This clonotype was recorded once. The chain recombines TRBV9 with TRBJ2-3; TRBD1 matches 8 bases. CDR3 size: 15 residues. CDR1 is SGDLS and CDR2 is YYNGEE in the germline V gene. J lost 3 bases, V lost 0 bases, and 3 bases had no gene match. CDR3 region: CASSVEGTGTDTQYF. The CDR3 coding sequence is TGTGCCAGCAGCGTAGAGGGGACAGGAACAGATACGCAGTATTTT.

Turning to this clonotype: This sequence may be a read error, since a much larger clone differs from it by one base. The chain combines TRBV28 with TRBJ2-7; tentative D call: TRBD1 (6 bases). Looked up from germline, CDR1 is MDHEN and CDR2 is SYDVKM. The CDR3 totals 14 residues. The CDR3 sequence is CASRRQAPFYEQHF. CDR3 nucleotide sequence: TGTGCCAGCAGGCGACAGGCCCCATTCTACGAGCAGCACTTC.

This clonotype appeared many times. The chain carries TRBV30 and TRBJ2-7; maybe TRBD1 (5 bases). Germline V gene lookup returns CDR1 GTSNPN and CDR2 SVGIG (reference sequence). Trimming shortened V by 2 bases and J by 6 bases, and 14 bases separated the two germline ends. The CDR3 has 13 residues. The CDR3 sequence: CAWSPRTWSEQYF. Here the CDR3 DNA reads TGTGCCTGGAGTCCACGGACATGGAGCGAGCAGTACTTC.

This chain uses TRBV13 with TRBJ2-2, with 8 bases that match TRBD1. The trim removed 5 bases at V and 5 bases at J, leaving 13 bases unmatched. CDR1 PRHDT and CDR2 FYEKMQ come from the germline V gene (reference sequence). The CDR3 length is 17 residues. The CDR3 nucleotides read TGTGCCAGCAGCCCAGAGGTACAGGGGGTTATTACCGGGGAGCTGTTTTTT. Its translation is CASSPEVQGVITGELFF.

The chain employs TRBV19 and TRBJ1-5; TRBD1 matches 7 bases. The germline CDR1 and CDR2 sequences are LNHDA and SQIVND (reference sequence). CDR3 size: 15 residues. V was clipped by 6 bases and J by 2 bases; unmatched bases: 7. CDR3 amino acids: CASSTTGEGNQPQHF. CDR3 bases: TGTGCCAGTAGCACAACAGGGGAGGGCAATCAGCCCCAGCATTTT.

The sample holds many counts of this clonotype. V gene TRBV28 combines with J gene TRBJ2-3; D might be TRBD2 (6 bases). Germline V gives CDR1 MDHEN, CDR2 SYDVKM. V was shortened by 6 bases and J by 0 bases, with 22 bases between the two germline ends. CDR3 length: 18 amino acids. CDR3 region: CASSQSPSGASSTDTQYF. CDR3 nucleotides: TGTGCCAGCAGCCAAAGCCCCTCGGGAGCGTCTAGCACAGATACGCAGTATTTT. The complete variable domain, with remaining parts taken from reference TRBV28 and TRBJ2-3, reads DVKVTQSSRYLVKRTGEKVFLECVQDMDHENMFWYRQDPGLGLRLIYFSYDVKMKEKGDIPEGYSVSREKKERFSLILESASTNQTSMYLCASSQSPSGASSTDTQYFGPGTRLTVL.

In the case of this clonotype: At one boundary the junction diverges from the germline segment, which might be a read error. The chain links TRBV4-2 to TRBJ1-1, with no clear D. The CDR3 is 13 residues long. Germline-derived CDR1 and CDR2 are LGHNA and YNFKEQ. The chain's CDR3 is CASSQGGTAEAFF. The CDR3 nucleotides are TGTGCCAGCAGCCAGGGAGGAACGGCTGAAGCTTTCTTC.

This clonotype was seen at least ten times. The V gene is TRBV2, the J gene TRBJ1-1; no clear D gene. With 2 bases removed from V and 5 bases from J, the gap between germline ends came to 18 bases. The CDR3 length is 16 residues. CDR1 SNHLY and CDR2 FYNNEI come from the germline V gene. DNA of the CDR3: TGTGCCAGCAGTGAAAGTCTTGGAGGGCCCCGGACTGAAGCTTTCTTT. Residues: CASSESLGGPRTEAFF.

The chain employs TRBV11-2 and TRBJ1-2; possible D gene TRBD1, 5 bases. The germline CDR1 and CDR2 sequences are SGHAT and FQNNGV. The CDR3 is 17 residues long. Trimming left V 1 base short and J 0 bases short, with 15 bases between. The CDR3 DNA sequence: TGTGCCAGCAGCTTAGCCGAGGGACGGACGACTAACTATGGCTACACCTTC. It specifies CASSLAEGRTTNYGYTF.

The chain has TRBV7-2 and TRBJ2-1; weak D call: TRBD1 (6 bases). CDR1 SGHTA and CDR2 FQGNSA come from the germline V gene. The CDR3 contains 14 residues. V gave up 8 bases and J gave up 12 bases, with 23 bases separating them. The CDR3 DNA is TGTGCCAGCGCCGTAAGGAGACAGGCCGATGGGCAGTTCTTC. It codes for CASAVRRQADGQFF. Full variable domain (missing parts from reference TRBV7-2 and TRBJ2-1): GAGVSQSPSNKVTEKGKDVELRCDPISGHTALYWYRQSLGQGLEFLIYFQGNSAPDKSGLPSDRFSAERTGGSVSTLTIQRTQQEDSAVYLCASAVRRQADGQFFGPGTRLTVL.